Shown below are 30 T cell receptor beta chains from a single sample sequenced in a study of molecular identifiers for immune sequencing clone quantification. One entry per CDR3 protein results from TCRdb running MiXCR on the PCR reads. The sample records 550,000 to 750,000 distinct CDR3 sequences, around 20% being singletons. The specimen was naive CD8+ T cells from blood, with Jurkat cell RNA spiked in. Subset in this sample: FACS-sorted CD8+CD4-CCR7+CD45RA+ naive T cells. The receptors were sampled from a human donor in good health. Some libraries in this study had Jurkat cell RNA spiked in.

V and J are TRBV19 and TRBJ1-1; TRBD1 aligns across 10 bases. V lost 6 bases to trimming and J lost 3 bases; unmatched junction nucleotides: 7. Germline assignment: CDR1 LNHDA and CDR2 SQIVND (reference sequence). The CDR3 is 15 amino acids. In nucleotides, the CDR3 is TGTGCCAGTAGCCTTGACAGGGGGCAAGACACTGAAGCTTTCTTT. Protein product: CASSLDRGQDTEAFF.

Points on this clonotype: Since a much larger clone is just one base distant, this may be a read error. The chain has TRBV19 and TRBJ1-5; 9 positions agree with TRBD1. CDR1 is LNHDA, CDR2 SQIVND, per germline (reference sequence). The CDR3 loop spans 14 amino acids. The J segment lost 5 bases and the V segment lost 8 bases, leaving 7 bases of the junction unmatched. CDR3 in DNA: TGTGCCAGTGCTGGACAGGGGTTCGATCAGCCCCAGCATTTT. This translates into CASAGQGFDQPQHF.

The V gene is TRBV20-1, the J gene TRBJ2-2, with D possibly matching TRBD1 (5 bases). Germline CDR1 and CDR2: DFQATT and SNEGSKA (reference sequence). V lost 0 bases to trimming and J lost 6 bases, with 14 bases between them. This CDR3 comprises 15 residues. The CDR3 coding sequence is TGCAGTGCTAGAGATGTTCGGACACCATCCGGGGAGCTGTTTTTT. As protein: CSARDVRTPSGELFF.

This clonotype was observed a handful of times. This may be a read error: a much more frequent sequence differs by one nucleotide. The chain is built from TRBV14 and TRBJ2-2, with D uncertain. The CDR3 runs 13 residues. From germline, CDR1 is SGHDN and CDR2 FVKESK. V was shortened by 2 bases and J by 6 bases, with 7 bases between the two germline ends. For the CDR3, the DNA is TGTGCCAGCAGCCAATTTTCCGCCGGGGAGCTGTTTTTT. Amino acid sequence: CASSQFSAGELFF.

Points on this clonotype: This clone may be a read error of a much larger clone one base away. Because the CDR3 is missing its conserved closing phenylalanine or tryptophan, this is likely a read error. The chain links TRBV7-2 to TRBJ1-2, with a weak D call TRBD1 (6 bases). CDR1 and CDR2 (germline): SGHTA, FQGNSA. CDR3 length: 18 residues. V lost 2 bases and J lost 3, with 22 bases in between. The CDR3 region has the DNA TGTGCCAGCAGCTTAAGCGGCGAGACAGGAGCCTATGACTATGGCTACACCCTC. It codes for CASSLSGETGAYDYGYTL.

This clonotype has a count of ten or more. The genes are TRBV14 and TRBJ1-1; tentative D call: TRBD1 (6 bases). CDR3 length: 14 amino acids. CDR1 is SGHDN, CDR2 FVKESK, per germline. Trimming took 2 bases from V and 6 from J, leaving 13 bases between them. The CDR3 here is CASSQLTGISEAFF. In nucleotides, the CDR3 is TGTGCCAGCAGCCAATTAACAGGGATTTCTGAAGCTTTCTTT.

As for this clonotype: A much more abundant neighbour one base away suggests this may be a read error. The CDR3 DNA follows: TGTGCCAGCAGCGTTACGAGTTGGGCGGAGACCCAGCACTTC. This encodes CASSVTSWAETQHF. The chain uses TRBV9 and TRBJ2-5, with unresolved D. This CDR3 contains 14 residues. CDR1 SGDLS and CDR2 YYNGEE come from the germline V gene.

At least ten counts were recorded for this clonotype. V usage is TRBV7-2 and J usage is TRBJ2-5; D gene ambiguous. The V gene lost 5 bases and the J gene lost 4 bases, with 11 bases spanning the gap. The CDR3 length is 13 residues. The germline CDR1 and CDR2 sequences are SGHTA and FQGNSA. The CDR3 loop is CASSLPESETQYF. Here the CDR3 DNA reads TGTGCCAGCAGCCTTCCAGAGTCAGAGACCCAGTACTTC.

As regards this clonotype: A much larger clone lies one base from this, so it may be a read error. This chain links TRBV27 with TRBJ2-3, with D perhaps TRBD1 (6 bases). The CDR3 runs 15 residues. Between the trimmed V and J ends, which lost 8 bases and 4 bases, there was a span of 19 bases. Germline V gene lookup returns CDR1 MNHEY and CDR2 SMNVEV (reference sequence). This chain's CDR3 is CASRQWAGASDTQYF. Here the CDR3 DNA reads TGTGCCAGCCGCCAATGGGCAGGGGCATCAGATACGCAGTATTTT.

This clonotype occurred many times. V and J are TRBV5-1 and TRBJ2-5, with a tentative D call TRBD2 (5 bases). Germline lookup yields CDR1 SGHRS and CDR2 YFSETQ. The CDR3 contains 13 residues. V was pared by 4 bases and J by 2 bases, with 9 bases between. The CDR3 DNA sequence: TGCGCCAGCAGCGACGACTATCAAGAGACCCAGTACTTC. Translation gives CASSDDYQETQYF.

This clonotype was seen a few times. The chain carries TRBV19 and TRBJ2-7; D gene uncertain. Germline values: CDR1 LNHDA, CDR2 SQIVND (reference sequence). The V and J ends lost 1 base and 4 bases respectively, with 8 bases between them. This CDR3 has 13 residues. In DNA, the CDR3 is TGTGCCAGTAGTATAGCCGTCACTTACGAGCAGTACTTC. It is translated as CASSIAVTYEQYF. The entire variable domain, with the rest obtained from reference TRBV19 and TRBJ2-7, is as follows: DGGITQSPKYLFRKEGQNVTLSCEQNLNHDAMYWYRQDPGQGLRLIYYSQIVNDFQKGDIAEGYSVSREKKESFPLTVTSAQKNPTAFYLCASSIAVTYEQYFGPGTRLTVT.

This clonotype was observed a few times. The chain recombines TRBV5-6 with TRBJ1-5; 9 bases line up with TRBD1. The germline V gene has CDR1 SGHDT and CDR2 YYEEEE. The V and J ends lost 2 bases and 7 bases, in that order; junction bases with no gene match: 13. CDR3 length: 17 amino acids. In DNA form, the CDR3 reads TGTGCCAGCAGCTTAAAACCGGGACAGGGATTAGAACAGCCCCAGCATTTT. Its protein product is CASSLKPGQGLEQPQHF. Full variable domain (outside the CDR3, taken from reference TRBV5-6 and TRBJ1-5): DAGVTQSPTHLIKTRGQQVTLRCSPKSGHDTVSWYQQALGQGPQFIFQYYEEEERQRGNFPDRFSGHQFPNYSSELNVNALLLGDSALYLCASSLKPGQGLEQPQHFGDGTRLSIL.

Details on this clonotype: Just one base apart from a much larger clone, this may be a read error. The chain couples TRBV4-1 to TRBJ1-1; 8 positions match TRBD1. Germline values: CDR1 MGHRA, CDR2 YSYEKL. The CDR3 sequence is 15 residues long. The CDR3 sequence is CTSSQQGASGTEAFF. CDR3 DNA: TGCACCAGCAGCCAGCAGGGGGCTAGCGGCACTGAAGCTTTCTTT.

The rearrangement uses TRBV13 and TRBJ1-5, with 9 bases aligning to TRBD1. The junction had 17 bases not matched to a gene; V was cut back by 2 bases and J by 3 bases. Germline V gene lookup returns CDR1 PRHDT and CDR2 FYEKMQ (reference sequence). CDR3 length: 20 residues. CDR3 amino acids: CASSLSAGTGRWTANQPQHF. The DNA for the CDR3 is TGTGCCAGCAGCTTATCGGCCGGGACAGGGAGATGGACGGCCAATCAGCCCCAGCATTTT. Variable domain in full (rest from reference TRBV13 and TRBJ1-5): AAGVIQSPRHLIKEKRETATLKCYPIPRHDTVYWYQQGPGQDPQFLISFYEKMQSDKGSIPDRFSAQQFSDYHSELNMSSLELGDSALYFCASSLSAGTGRWTANQPQHFGDGTRLSIL.

This clonotype showed up many times. The chain is built from TRBV19 and TRBJ1-5, with a tentative D call TRBD1 (5 bases). Germline V gene data show CDR1 as LNHDA and CDR2 as SQIVND (reference sequence). The CDR3 totals 15 residues. Between the trimmed V and J ends, which lost 3 bases and 9 bases, there was a span of 18 bases. The CDR3, as DNA: TGTGCCAGTAGTATGGGCACCAGGGCGGAAACGCCCCAGCATTTT. It yields the protein CASSMGTRAETPQHF. The whole variable domain, remainder taken from reference TRBV19 and TRBJ1-5, is DGGITQSPKYLFRKEGQNVTLSCEQNLNHDAMYWYRQDPGQGLRLIYYSQIVNDFQKGDIAEGYSVSREKKESFPLTVTSAQKNPTAFYLCASSMGTRAETPQHFGDGTRLSIL.

This clonotype was counted a few times. The gene calls are TRBV20-1 and TRBJ2-7, with 16 bases aligning to TRBD2. The CDR3 spans 16 residues. Germline V CDR1 and CDR2: DFQATT, SNEGSKA (reference sequence). The trim removed 7 bases at V and 4 bases at J, leaving 10 bases unmatched. In nucleotides, the CDR3 is TGCAGTGGGATCCCGGGACTAGCGGGAGGGCCTTACGAGCAGTACTTC. Protein product: CSGIPGLAGGPYEQYF.

The sample holds many counts of this clonotype. The chain joins TRBV9 to TRBJ1-2, with a weak D call TRBD1 (5 bases). CDR1 SGDLS and CDR2 YYNGEE come from the germline V gene. The V end was cut by 3 bases, the J end by 3 bases, with 18 bases between. The CDR3 is made up of 16 amino acids. The CDR3 DNA reads TGTGCCAGCAGCGCCAGCCCGGGGGGGGGAGACTATGGCTACACCTTC. This sequence encodes CASSASPGGGDYGYTF. The whole variable domain, filled in from reference TRBV9 and TRBJ1-2, reads DSGVTQTPKHLITATGQRVTLRCSPRSGDLSVYWYQQSLDQGLQFLIQYYNGEERAKGNILERFSAQQFPDLHSELNLSSLELGDSALYFCASSASPGGGDYGYTFGSGTRLTVV.

The sample holds one count of this clonotype. One base away lies a much larger clone, so this may be a sequencing read error. The chain uses TRBV7-9 and TRBJ2-5; D ambiguous. Germline V lookup: CDR1 SEHNR, CDR2 FQNEAQ (reference sequence). CDR3 length: 14 amino acids. CDR3 loop: CASGLIARRETQYF. For the CDR3, the DNA is TGTGCCAGCGGCTTAATCGCTAGAAGGGAGACCCAGTACTTC.

At least ten counts were recorded for this clonotype. The chain uses TRBV3-1 and TRBJ1-1; D gene uncertain. Per the germline V gene, CDR1 is LGHDT and CDR2 is YNNKEL (reference sequence). The germline V and J ends were trimmed by 1 base and 1 base, with 4 bases remaining between them. The CDR3 spans 13 residues. Here the CDR3 reads CASSQVENTEAFF. DNA for the CDR3: TGTGCCAGCAGCCAAGTAGAGAACACTGAAGCTTTCTTT.

This clonotype came up many times. The chain employs TRBV4-1 and TRBJ1-1; a weak D match, TRBD1 (6 bases). The CDR3 runs to 13 residues. In germline, CDR1 is MGHRA, CDR2 YSYEKL. V was pared by 2 bases and J by 7 bases, with 11 bases between. The DNA for the CDR3 is TGCGCCAGCAGCCAACAAAGGGGGATTGAAGCTTTCTTT. The encoded protein is CASSQQRGIEAFF.

The genes are TRBV19 and TRBJ1-5; D might be TRBD1 (5 bases). Between the trimmed V and J ends, which lost 8 bases and 4 bases, there was a span of 15 bases. The CDR3 is 14 residues long. Germline CDR1 and CDR2: LNHDA and SQIVND (reference sequence). The CDR3 loop reads CASDCLGGNQPQHF. CDR3 coding DNA: TGTGCCAGTGATTGTTTGGGGGGGAATCAGCCCCAGCATTTT. Full variable domain (rest looked up from reference TRBV19 and TRBJ1-5): DGGITQSPKYLFRKEGQNVTLSCEQNLNHDAMYWYRQDPGQGLRLIYYSQIVNDFQKGDIAEGYSVSREKKESFPLTVTSAQKNPTAFYLCASDCLGGNQPQHFGDGTRLSIL.

The chain joins TRBV11-2 to TRBJ2-7, with D maybe TRBD1 (5 bases). Germline loops: CDR1 SGHAT, CDR2 FQNNGV. This CDR3 region has 18 residues. Deletions cut 2 bases from V and 2 bases from J, with 22 bases between. The CDR3 here is CASSLIPARTNDTYEQYF. The CDR3 region has the DNA TGTGCCAGCAGCTTAATCCCCGCCCGGACAAATGACACCTACGAGCAGTACTTC.

This clonotype has at least ten counts. The chain uses TRBV20-1 and TRBJ2-7; 8 nucleotides agree with TRBD2. Losses at the gene ends were 0 bases for V and 1 base for J; bases not matched to a gene: 5. The CDR3 spans 15 residues. Germline V gene sequence: CDR1 DFQATT, CDR2 SNEGSKA (reference sequence). The CDR3 sequence is CSARDQSSGSYEQYF. CDR3 nucleotide sequence: TGCAGTGCTAGAGATCAATCTAGCGGGTCCTACGAGCAGTACTTC.

This clonotype has ten or more counts. V usage is TRBV27 and J usage is TRBJ2-2; 7 bases match TRBD2. The CDR3 has 14 amino acids. Germline CDR1 reads MNHEY; CDR2 reads SMNVEV (reference sequence). Trimming at V came to 4 bases and at J to 6 bases, leaving 5 bases not matched to a gene. The CDR3 loop is CASSSRDYPGELFF. CDR3 DNA sequence: TGTGCCAGCAGTTCAAGGGACTATCCCGGGGAGCTGTTTTTT.

The table lists this clonotype with many counts. The chain employs TRBV27 and TRBJ2-7, with 8 bases identical to TRBD1. Looked up from germline, CDR1 is MNHEY and CDR2 is SMNVEV (reference sequence). The CDR3 is 13 residues long. V was clipped by 7 bases and J by 7 bases; unmatched bases: 9. The CDR3 nucleotides read TGTGCCAGCACCGCAGGGGGCATGGGGGAGCAGTACTTC. Translated: CASTAGGMGEQYF.

The chain couples TRBV5-1 to TRBJ1-6; D perhaps matches TRBD1 (6 bases). This CDR3 contains 19 residues. V was trimmed by 2 bases and J by 5 bases, leaving 23 bases between them. CDR1 and CDR2 from the germline V gene are SGHRS and YFSETQ. The CDR3 spells CASSLFPTGGIGDNSPLHF. DNA for the CDR3: TGCGCCAGCAGCTTATTCCCGACGGGGGGCATTGGAGATAATTCACCCCTCCACTTT.

This clonotype came up many times. The chain joins TRBV12-3 or TRBV12-4 to TRBJ1-1; D possibly corresponds to TRBD1 (6 bases). Trimming removed 7 bases at V and 2 bases at J, with 14 bases between. This CDR3 is 14 amino acids long. CDR3 in DNA: TGTGCCAGCACCCCGACAGGAGATAACACTGAAGCTTTCTTT. Residues: CASTPTGDNTEAFF.

To note about this clonotype: One base away lies a much larger clone, so this may be a sequencing read error. This chain connects TRBV11-2 to TRBJ2-1, with D possibly being TRBD2 (5 bases). This CDR3 has 13 residues. The germline V gene encodes CDR1 SGHAT and CDR2 FQNNGV. V lost 7 bases to trimming and J lost 3 bases, with 10 bases between them. CDR3 DNA sequence: TGTGCCAGCACCCGGACTCACTACAATGAGCAGTTCTTC. It translates to CASTRTHYNEQFF.

In this sample, this clonotype turned up many times. The gene calls are TRBV12-3 or TRBV12-4 and TRBJ2-3, with 7 bases identical to TRBD1. V dropped 3 bases and J dropped 5; count of bases not matched to a gene: 5. CDR3 length: 14 amino acids. The CDR3 DNA follows: TGTGCCAGCAGTTTGAGGGGGCGGGTAGATACGCAGTATTTT. It specifies CASSLRGRVDTQYF.

There are many counts of this clonotype. The genes are TRBV4-1 and TRBJ2-7; D tentatively fits TRBD1 or TRBD2 (5 bases each). The CDR3 spans 15 residues. Trimming cost V 3 bases and J 5 bases, with 17 bases left between them. Germline CDR1 MGHRA, CDR2 YSYEKL. Here the CDR3 reads CASSHPGTWSHEQYF. For the CDR3, the DNA is TGCGCCAGCAGCCACCCCGGGACCTGGTCCCACGAGCAGTACTTC.